This T cell receptor (beta chain) is from a study of PD-1 blockade in classical Hodgkin lymphoma (TCRdb year 2020). Study-level background: Nivolumab dosing was 3 mg/kg intravenously every 2 weeks, continuing until either disease progression or unacceptable toxicity. The study used TCR beta sequencing and CyTOF to define a peripheral blood immune signature of response to PD-1 blockade in classical Hodgkin lymphoma. Overall study results and their limits: The study was limited to a single clinical trial cohort, and causes of repertoire differences, possibly disease activity or prior therapy, remained undefined. CD4+ but not CD8+ TCR diversity rose significantly by C4D1 (p=0.0027 vs p=0.16), most apparent in complete responders (p=0.02). Baseline TCR diversity was reported to be lower in newly diagnosed patients than in healthy donors and to be lower still in relapsed/refractory patients. Trial patients achieving complete response had baseline diversity similar to newly diagnosed patients, whereas partial responders and progressors had significantly lower diversity. Lower diversity was observed in patients in whom nivolumab was started less than 1 year after ASCT, and these patients were excluded from later analyses so that confounding by immune reconstitution would be avoided.

The sample's time point label is to be understood as: cycle 2 day 1 (C2D1) of nivolumab. Relapse after autologous stem cell transplantation had occurred in all trial patients, and cohorts A, B and C were distinguished by prior brentuximab vedotin exposure. A total of about 51 patients with relapsed/refractory classical Hodgkin lymphoma made up the trial cohort, and each patient's best overall response was complete response, partial response or progressive disease. Trial patients were treated with single-agent nivolumab in the multi-cohort phase II CheckMate 205 trial. An independent review committee assessed best overall response by applying the 2007 International Working Group response criteria. Trial PBMCs were collected just before the start of nivolumab (C1D1) and during therapy at cycle 2 day 1 and cycle 4 day 1. After peripheral blood was drawn into 8 mL Vacutainer Cell Preparation Tubes, PBMCs were isolated by centrifugation and then cryopreserved.

Sequences ENHRY (CDR1) and SYGVKD (CDR2) are obtained from the germline V gene. Measured from the cysteine to the phenylalanine, the CDR3 is 14 residues long. Of the read, only the CDR3 DNA is kept; its 42 bases are in frame from base 1. V loses 5 bases at its end and J loses 4 bases; junction bases beyond the gene matches: 5. Genomic DNA was extracted with the Qiagen DNeasy kit from unsorted PBMCs and from negatively selected CD4+ and CD8+ fractions. TCR beta CDR3 regions were amplified by immunoSEQ multiplex PCR using primers annealing to V and J segments. A synthetic immune receptor repertoire was used to minimize amplification bias, and any remaining bias was removed computationally after sequencing. In the source study's methods: Repertoire diversity was quantified as the Shannon entropy index using custom Python scripts. The unsorted, CD4+ and CD8+ repertoires were each analyzed separately, with the exception of combined analyses, where CD4+ and CD8+ sequences were merged in silico. Clonal expansion was defined as at least a 2-fold frequency increase after treatment relative to C1D1, with a pseudocount of 0.5 for undetected baseline clones. Singleton clones were defined as clones with 0 or 1 copy at C1D1, and non-singleton clones were defined as clones with 2 or more copies. Clones expanded in unsorted samples were assigned a CD4+, CD8+ or unknown annotation through matching of protein sequences in sorted samples from the same patient. Wilcoxon tests on paired samples were used to test diversity changes from C1D1 to C4D1. What TCRdb holds here is the immuneACCESS table cut down to in-frame rearrangements. Part of the clones is not present; checked against another copy, under half of the missing clones reflect an unresolved V gene, and the others are unexplained. That table gives V, J and clone size, and the DNA gave D and trimming. This sample comprises around 99,000 clones, 75% to 85% of them detected only once. The top ten hold around 17% of the sample.

With regard to this clone: The target of this receptor is not known. Base qualities are not provided; no much larger clone lies one nucleotide away.

The receptor chain draws on TRBV10-3 and TRBJ1-3, with TRBD1 matching 7 junction bases. The sequencing here drew on peripheral blood mononuclear cells (PBMCs), taken before the second cycle of nivolumab. This sequence originates from a human donor with classical Hodgkin lymphoma. At the DNA level, the sequence is TGTGCCATCAGTCGACAGGGAACCGGAAACACCATATATTTT. It is translated as CAISRQGTGNTIYF.